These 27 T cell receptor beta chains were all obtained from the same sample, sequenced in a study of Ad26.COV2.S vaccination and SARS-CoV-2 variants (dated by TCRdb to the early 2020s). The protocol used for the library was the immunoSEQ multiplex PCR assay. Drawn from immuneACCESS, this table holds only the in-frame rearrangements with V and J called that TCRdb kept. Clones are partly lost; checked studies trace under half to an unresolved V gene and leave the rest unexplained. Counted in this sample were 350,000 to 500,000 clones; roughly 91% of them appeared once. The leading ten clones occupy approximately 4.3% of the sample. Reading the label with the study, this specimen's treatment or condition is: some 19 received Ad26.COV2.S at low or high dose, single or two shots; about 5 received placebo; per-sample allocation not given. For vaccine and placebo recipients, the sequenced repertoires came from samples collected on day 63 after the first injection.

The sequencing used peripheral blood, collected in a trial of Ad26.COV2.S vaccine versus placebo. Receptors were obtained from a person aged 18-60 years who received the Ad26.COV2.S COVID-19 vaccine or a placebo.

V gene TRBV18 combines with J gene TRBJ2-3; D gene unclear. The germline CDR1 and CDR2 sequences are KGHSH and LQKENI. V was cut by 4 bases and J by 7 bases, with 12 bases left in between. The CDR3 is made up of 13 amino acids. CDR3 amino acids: CASSLTDGNTQYF. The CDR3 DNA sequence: TGTGCCAGCTCACTAACCGACGGAAATACGCAGTATTTT.

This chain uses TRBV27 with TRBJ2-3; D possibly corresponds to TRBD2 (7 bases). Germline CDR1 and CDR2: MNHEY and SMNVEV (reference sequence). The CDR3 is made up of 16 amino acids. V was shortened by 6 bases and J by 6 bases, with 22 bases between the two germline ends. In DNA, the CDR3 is TGTGCCAGCAGGGAGTGGCGGGGGAGGCAGGGGGATACGCAGTATTTT. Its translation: CASREWRGRQGDTQYF.

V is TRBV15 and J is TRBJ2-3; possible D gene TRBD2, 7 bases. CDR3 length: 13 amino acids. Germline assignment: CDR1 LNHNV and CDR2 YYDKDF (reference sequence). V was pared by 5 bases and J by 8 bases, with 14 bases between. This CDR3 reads CATSGTRGGTQYF. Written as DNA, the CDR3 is TGTGCCACCAGCGGAACGAGGGGGGGTACGCAGTATTTT.

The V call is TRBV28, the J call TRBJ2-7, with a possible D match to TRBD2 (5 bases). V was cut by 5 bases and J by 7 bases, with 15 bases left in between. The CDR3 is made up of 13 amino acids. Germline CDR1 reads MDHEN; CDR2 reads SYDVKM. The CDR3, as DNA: TGTGCCAGCAGTCTTAACCGGGATGAGGAGCAGTACTTC. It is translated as CASSLNRDEEQYF. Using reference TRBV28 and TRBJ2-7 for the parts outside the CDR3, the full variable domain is DVKVTQSSRYLVKRTGEKVFLECVQDMDHENMFWYRQDPGLGLRLIYFSYDVKMKEKGDIPEGYSVSREKKERFSLILESASTNQTSMYLCASSLNRDEEQYFGPGTRLTVT.

CDR3 nucleotide sequence: TGTGCTAGTGGTTTGAACGTGGGAGTGGCAGATACGCAGTATTTT. Its translation: CASGLNVGVADTQYF. The J gene is TRBJ2-3, the V gene TRBV12-5, with D perhaps TRBD2 (5 bases). Trimming took 2 bases from V and 4 from J, leaving 13 bases between them. The CDR3 has 15 residues. Germline V gene lookup returns CDR1 LGHNT and CDR2 FRNRAP. Drawing the rest from reference TRBV12-5 and TRBJ2-3, the complete variable domain is DARVTQTPRHKVTEMGQEVTMRCQPILGHNTVFWYRQTMMQGLELLAYFRNRAPLDDSGMPKDRFSAEMPDATLATLKIQPSEPRDSAVYFCASGLNVGVADTQYFGPGTRLTVL.

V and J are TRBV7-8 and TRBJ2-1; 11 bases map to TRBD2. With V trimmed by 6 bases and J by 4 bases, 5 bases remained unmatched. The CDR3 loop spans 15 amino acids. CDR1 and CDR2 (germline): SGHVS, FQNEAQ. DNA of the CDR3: TGTGCCAGCAGTAGGACTAGCGGGCCATACAATGAGCAGTTCTTC. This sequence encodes CASSRTSGPYNEQFF.

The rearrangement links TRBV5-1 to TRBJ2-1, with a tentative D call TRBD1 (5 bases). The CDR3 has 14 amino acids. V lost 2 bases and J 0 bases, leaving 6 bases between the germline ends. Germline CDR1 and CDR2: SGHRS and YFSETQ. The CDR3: CASSLQDSYNEQFF. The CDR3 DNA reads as TGCGCCAGCAGCTTACAGGACTCCTACAATGAGCAGTTCTTC.

This CDR3 is CASSSELGETQYF. The CDR3 DNA follows: TGCGCCAGCAGCTCGGAACTTGGGGAGACCCAGTACTTC. V is TRBV5-1 and J is TRBJ2-5, with D hard to call. Trimming removed 3 bases at V and 5 bases at J, with 11 bases between. This CDR3 contains 13 residues. CDR1 SGHRS and CDR2 YFSETQ come from the germline V gene.

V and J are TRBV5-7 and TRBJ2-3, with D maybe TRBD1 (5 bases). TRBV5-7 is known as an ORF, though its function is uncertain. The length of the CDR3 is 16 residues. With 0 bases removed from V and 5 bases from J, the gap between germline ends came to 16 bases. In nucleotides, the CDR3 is TGTGCCAGCAGCTTGGTACCCAGGGCTAAGATAGATACGCAGTATTTT. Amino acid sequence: CASSLVPRAKIDTQYF.

The CDR3 spells CASWDRYEQYF. CDR3 DNA sequence: TGTGCCAGCTGGGACAGGTACGAGCAGTACTTC. The chain recombines TRBV28 with TRBJ2-7; 8 nucleotides match TRBD1. J lost 4 bases, V lost 8 bases, and 1 base had no gene match. This CDR3 has 11 amino acids. Germline V gives CDR1 MDHEN, CDR2 SYDVKM. Using reference TRBV28 and TRBJ2-7 for the parts outside the CDR3, the full variable domain is DVKVTQSSRYLVKRTGEKVFLECVQDMDHENMFWYRQDPGLGLRLIYFSYDVKMKEKGDIPEGYSVSREKKERFSLILESASTNQTSMYLCASWDRYEQYFGPGTRLTVT.

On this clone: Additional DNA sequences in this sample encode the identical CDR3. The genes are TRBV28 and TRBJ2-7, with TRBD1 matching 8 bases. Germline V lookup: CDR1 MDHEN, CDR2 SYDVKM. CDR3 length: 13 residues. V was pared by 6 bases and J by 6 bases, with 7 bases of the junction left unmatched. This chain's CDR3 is CASRGQGIREQYF. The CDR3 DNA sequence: TGTGCCAGCAGAGGACAGGGAATACGCGAGCAGTACTTC.

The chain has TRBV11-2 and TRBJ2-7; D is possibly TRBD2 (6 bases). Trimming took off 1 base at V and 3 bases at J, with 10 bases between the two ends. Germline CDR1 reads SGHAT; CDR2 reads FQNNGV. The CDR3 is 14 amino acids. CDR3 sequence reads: CASSLGGSGYEQYF. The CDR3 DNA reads TGTGCCAGCAGCTTAGGGGGTAGCGGCTACGAGCAGTACTTC.

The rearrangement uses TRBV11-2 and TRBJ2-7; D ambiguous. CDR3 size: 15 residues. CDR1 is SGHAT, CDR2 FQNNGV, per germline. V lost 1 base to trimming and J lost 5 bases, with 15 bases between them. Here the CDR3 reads CASSLAWSARNEQYF. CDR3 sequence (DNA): TGTGCCAGCAGCTTAGCCTGGTCGGCACGGAACGAGCAGTACTTC.

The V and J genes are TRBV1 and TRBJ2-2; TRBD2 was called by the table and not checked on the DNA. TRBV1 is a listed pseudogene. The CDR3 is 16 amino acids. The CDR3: CTSSHLAGAGTGELFF. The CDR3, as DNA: TGCACCAGCAGCCACCTAGCGGGAGCTGGCACCGGGGAGCTGTTTTTT.

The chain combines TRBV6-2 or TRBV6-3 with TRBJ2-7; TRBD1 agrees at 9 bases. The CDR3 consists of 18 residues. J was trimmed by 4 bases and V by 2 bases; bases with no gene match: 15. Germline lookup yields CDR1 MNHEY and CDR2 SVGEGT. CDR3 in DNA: TGTGCCAGCAGTTACGGCAATCCCGGGACAGGGTTTGGTTACGAGCAGTACTTC. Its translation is CASSYGNPGTGFGYEQYF.

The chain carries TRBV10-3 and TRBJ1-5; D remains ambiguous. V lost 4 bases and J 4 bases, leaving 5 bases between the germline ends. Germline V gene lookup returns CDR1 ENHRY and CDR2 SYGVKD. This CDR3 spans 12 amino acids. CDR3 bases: TGTGCCATCAGTGTGGGAAATCAGCCCCAGCATTTT. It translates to CAISVGNQPQHF.

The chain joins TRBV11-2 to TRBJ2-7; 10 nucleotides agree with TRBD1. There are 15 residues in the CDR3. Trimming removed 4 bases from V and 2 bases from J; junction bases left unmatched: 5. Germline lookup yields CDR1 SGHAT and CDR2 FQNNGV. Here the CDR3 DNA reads TGTGCCAGCAGCTGGCCCGGGACAGGGGCCTACGAGCAGTACTTC. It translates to CASSWPGTGAYEQYF.

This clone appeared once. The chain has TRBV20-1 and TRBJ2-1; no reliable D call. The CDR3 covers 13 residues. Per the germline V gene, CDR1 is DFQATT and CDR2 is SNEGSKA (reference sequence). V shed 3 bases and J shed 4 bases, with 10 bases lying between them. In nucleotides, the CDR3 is TGCAGTGCTAGTGACCCCACTTACAATGAGCAGTTCTTC. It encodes CSASDPTYNEQFF.

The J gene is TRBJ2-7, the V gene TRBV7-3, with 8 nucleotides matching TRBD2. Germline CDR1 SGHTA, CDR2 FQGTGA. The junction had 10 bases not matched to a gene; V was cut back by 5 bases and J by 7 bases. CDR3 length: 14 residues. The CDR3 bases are TGTGCCAGCAGCCCAAGCGGGAGTTTAGGGGAGCAGTACTTC. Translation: CASSPSGSLGEQYF.

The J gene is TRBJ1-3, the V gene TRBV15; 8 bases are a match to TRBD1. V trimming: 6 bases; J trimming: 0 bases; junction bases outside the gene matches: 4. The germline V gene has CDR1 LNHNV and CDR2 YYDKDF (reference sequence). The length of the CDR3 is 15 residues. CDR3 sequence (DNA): TGTGCCACCAGTACAGGGGGGACCTCTGGAAACACCATATATTTT. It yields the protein CATSTGGTSGNTIYF.

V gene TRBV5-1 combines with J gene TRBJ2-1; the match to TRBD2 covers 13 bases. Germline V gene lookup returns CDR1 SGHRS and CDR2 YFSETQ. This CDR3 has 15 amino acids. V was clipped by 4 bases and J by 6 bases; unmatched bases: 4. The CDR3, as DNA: TGCGCCAGCAGCGCAACTAGCGGGAGGGCCAATGAGCAGTTCTTC. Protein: CASSATSGRANEQFF.

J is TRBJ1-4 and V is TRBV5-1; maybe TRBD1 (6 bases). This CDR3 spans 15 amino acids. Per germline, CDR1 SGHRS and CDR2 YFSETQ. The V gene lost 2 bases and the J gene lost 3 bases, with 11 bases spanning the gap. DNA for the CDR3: TGCGCCAGCAGCTTCCAGGGGTTGGCTAATGAAAAACTGTTTTTT. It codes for CASSFQGLANEKLFF.

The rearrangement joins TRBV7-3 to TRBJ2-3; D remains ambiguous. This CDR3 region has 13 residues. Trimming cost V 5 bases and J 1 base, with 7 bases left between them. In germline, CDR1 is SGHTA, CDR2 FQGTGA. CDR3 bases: TGTGCCAGCAGCCCGGACGGCACAGATACGCAGTATTTT. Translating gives CASSPDGTDTQYF.

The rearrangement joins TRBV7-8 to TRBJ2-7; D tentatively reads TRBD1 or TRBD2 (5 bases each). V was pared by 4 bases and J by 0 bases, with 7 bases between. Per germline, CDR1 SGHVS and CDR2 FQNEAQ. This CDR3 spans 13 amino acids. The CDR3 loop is CASSSGPSYEQYF. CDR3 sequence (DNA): TGTGCCAGCAGCTCGGGACCCTCCTACGAGCAGTACTTC. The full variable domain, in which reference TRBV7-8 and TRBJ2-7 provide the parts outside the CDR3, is GAGVSQSPRYKVAKRGQDVALRCDPISGHVSLFWYQQALGQGPEFLTYFQNEAQLDKSGLPSDRFFAERPEGSVSTLKIQRTQQEDSAVYLCASSSGPSYEQYFGPGTRLTVT.

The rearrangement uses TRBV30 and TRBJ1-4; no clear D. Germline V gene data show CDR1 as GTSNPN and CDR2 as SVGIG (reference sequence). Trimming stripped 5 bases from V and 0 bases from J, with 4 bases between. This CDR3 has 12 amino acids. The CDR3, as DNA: TGTGCCTGGGGGACAACTAATGAAAAACTGTTTTTT. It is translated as CAWGTTNEKLFF.

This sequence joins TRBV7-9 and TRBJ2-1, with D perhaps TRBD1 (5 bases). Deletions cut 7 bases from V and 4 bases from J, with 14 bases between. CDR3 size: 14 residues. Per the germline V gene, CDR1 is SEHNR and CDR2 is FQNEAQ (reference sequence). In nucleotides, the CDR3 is TGTGCCAGCATCGGGTCAGGGCCGTACAATGAGCAGTTCTTC. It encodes CASIGSGPYNEQFF.

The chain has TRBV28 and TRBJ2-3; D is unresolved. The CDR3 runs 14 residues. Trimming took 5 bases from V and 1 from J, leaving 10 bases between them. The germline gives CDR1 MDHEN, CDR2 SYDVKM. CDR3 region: CASSPRWGTDTQYF. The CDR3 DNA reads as TGTGCCAGCAGTCCTAGATGGGGCACAGATACGCAGTATTTT.